The 13 T cell receptor beta chains listed next were all sequenced from one sample in a study of blood T cells in healthy people across ages. The authors ran a second PCR of about 7 to 12 cycles using a sample-barcoded 5' primer and a J-beta primer mix. TCRdb processed the 5' RACE reads anew with MiXCR; each CDR3 protein has one entry. There are approximately 780,000 distinct CDR3 sequences in the sample; around 24% occur only once, and 3% lies in the top ten. The data were also submitted as part of a second study, on T cells of mothers and their children.

Sequenced sample: blood. Receptor source: a boy aged 5-17 years in good health.

This clonotype was seen ten or more times. The V gene is TRBV7-2, the J gene TRBJ1-1, with 9 bases that match TRBD1. This CDR3 is 17 amino acids long. V lost 2 bases, J lost 0 bases, and 7 bases stayed unmatched. The germline V gene has CDR1 SGHTA and CDR2 FQGNSA. The CDR3 nucleotides are TGTGCCAGCAGCTTAACCGGGACAGGGAGCATGAACACTGAAGCTTTCTTT. Translating it yields CASSLTGTGSMNTEAFF.

The rearrangement links TRBV5-1 to TRBJ1-4, with 7 nucleotides matching TRBD1. Trimming removed 4 bases from V and 0 bases from J; junction bases left unmatched: 15. Germline V CDR1 and CDR2: SGHRS, YFSETQ. This CDR3 is built from 19 residues. DNA of the CDR3: TGCGCCAGCAGCCAATACTTGACAGGGATTTTTGCAACTAATGAAAAACTGTTTTTT. Encoded protein: CASSQYLTGIFATNEKLFF. The entire variable domain, with the rest obtained from reference TRBV5-1 and TRBJ1-4, is as follows: KAGVTQTPRYLIKTRGQQVTLSCSPISGHRSVSWYQQTPGQGLQFLFEYFSETQRNKGNFPGRFSGRQFSNSRSEMNVSTLELGDSALYLCASSQYLTGIFATNEKLFFGSGTQLSVL.

The chain joins TRBV6-4 to TRBJ1-6, with D uncertain. V was shortened by 9 bases and J by 13 bases, with 10 bases between the two germline ends. In germline, CDR1 is MRHNA, CDR2 SNTAGT. The CDR3 contains 10 residues. The CDR3 nucleotides read TGTGCCAGTAGGTTTCACCCCCTCCACTTT. As protein: CASRFHPLHF.

Comments on this clonotype: An end of the junction does not agree with germline; a read error may underlie this. This sequence joins TRBV12-3 or TRBV12-4 and TRBJ1-4; D remains ambiguous. There are 12 residues in the CDR3. CDR3 loop: CASRRANEKLVF. The CDR3 DNA reads as TGTGCCAGCCGGAGGGCTAATGAAAAACTGGTTTTT.

This clonotype has just a few counts. The chain recombines TRBV18 with TRBJ1-1; 8 positions match TRBD1. The length of the CDR3 is 13 residues. The V segment lost 5 bases and the J segment 7 bases; nucleotides outside the gene matches: 6. Germline CDR1 reads KGHSH; CDR2 reads LQKENI. The CDR3 loop is CASSSTGGGEAFF. CDR3 coding DNA: TGTGCCAGCTCATCTACAGGGGGAGGTGAAGCTTTCTTT. The full variable domain, its missing parts supplied by reference TRBV18 and TRBJ1-1, is NAGVMQNPRHLVRRRGQEARLRCSPMKGHSHVYWYRQLPEEGLKFMVYLQKENIIDESGMPKERFSAEFPKEGPSILRIQQVVRGDSAAYFCASSSTGGGEAFFGQGTRLTVV.

CDR3 sequence: CASSFQGPGYTF. CDR3 sequence (DNA): TGTGCCAGCAGCTTTCAGGGGCCTGGCTACACCTTC. The rearrangement links TRBV12-3 or TRBV12-4 to TRBJ1-2; a possible D gene is TRBD1 (6 bases). The CDR3 sequence is 12 residues long. The V and J ends lost 6 bases and 7 bases respectively, with 12 bases between them.

This clonotype was seen more than once but under ten times. The chain links TRBV5-1 to TRBJ2-3; TRBD2 aligns across 8 bases. This CDR3 contains 15 residues. Trimming at V came to 7 bases and at J to 2 bases, leaving 9 bases not matched to a gene. CDR1 is SGHRS and CDR2 is YFSETQ in the germline V gene. Here the CDR3 DNA reads TGCGCCAGCTGGACTTCTAGCGGGTCCACAGATACGCAGTATTTT. Residues: CASWTSSGSTDTQYF.

The rearrangement joins TRBV28 to TRBJ2-7; D is unresolved. The ends were cut back, 6 bases at V and 7 bases at J, with 13 bases in the middle. There are 12 residues in the CDR3. The germline CDR1 and CDR2 sequences are MDHEN and SYDVKM. The CDR3 is CASSLEQPEQYF. The DNA of the CDR3 is TGTGCCAGCAGCTTGGAACAGCCAGAGCAGTACTTC.

This clonotype was seen only a few times. This chain uses TRBV29-1 with TRBJ1-1; D unclear. CDR1 and CDR2 from the germline V gene are SQVTM and ANQGSEA. The CDR3 spans 12 residues. DNA of the CDR3: TGCACCTGGGAACAGCAGAACACTGAAGCTTTCTTT. Encoded protein: CTWEQQNTEAFF.

With regard to this clonotype: At one end the junction does not follow the germline gene, possibly because of a read error. The V call is TRBV7-3, the J call TRBJ2-2; no reliable D call. Germline CDR1 reads SGHTA; CDR2 reads FQGTGA. This CDR3 contains 15 residues. The CDR3 DNA follows: TGTGCCAGCAGCCTTACTCTCGCGAACACTGGGGAGCTGTTTTTT. Its protein is CASSLTLANTGELFF.

This clonotype has more than one count but fewer than ten. The CDR3 DNA is TGTGCCAGCAGCTCTACAGGGGGCTCTGGCTACACCTTC. As protein: CASSSTGGSGYTF. The chain recombines TRBV7-2 with TRBJ1-2, with TRBD1 matching over 9 bases. J gave up 7 bases and V 4 bases, and 4 bases lay outside the gene matches. Germline V lookup: CDR1 SGHTA, CDR2 FQGNSA. The CDR3 is 13 amino acids.

The V and J genes are TRBV7-3 and TRBJ2-3; D unresolved. This CDR3 contains 13 residues. Germline CDR1 reads SGHTA; CDR2 reads FQGTGA. Trimming left V 5 bases short and J 4 bases short, with 10 bases between. CDR3 region: CASSPNPSDTQYF. The CDR3 nucleotides are TGTGCCAGCAGCCCCAACCCTTCAGATACGCAGTATTTT.

The DNA for the CDR3 is TGTGCCAGCGGGAGTCTAGCGGGAGGCACAGATACGCAGTATTTT. This gives the protein CASGSLAGGTDTQYF. The V gene is TRBV12-3 or TRBV12-4, the J gene TRBJ2-3; 10 bases are a match to TRBD2. The CDR3 has 15 residues. V was clipped by 8 bases and J by 1 base; unmatched bases: 6.